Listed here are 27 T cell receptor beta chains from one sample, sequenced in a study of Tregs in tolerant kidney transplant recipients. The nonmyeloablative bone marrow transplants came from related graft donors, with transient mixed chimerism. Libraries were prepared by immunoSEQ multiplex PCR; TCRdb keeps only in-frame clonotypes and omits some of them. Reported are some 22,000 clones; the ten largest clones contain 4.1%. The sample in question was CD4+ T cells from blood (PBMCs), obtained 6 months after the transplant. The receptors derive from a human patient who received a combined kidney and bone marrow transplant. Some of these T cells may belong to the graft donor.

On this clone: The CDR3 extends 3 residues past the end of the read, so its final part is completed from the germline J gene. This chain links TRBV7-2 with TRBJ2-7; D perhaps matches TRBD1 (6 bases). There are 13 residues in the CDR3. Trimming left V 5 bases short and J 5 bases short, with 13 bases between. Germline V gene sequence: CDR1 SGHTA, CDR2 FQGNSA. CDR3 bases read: TGTGCCAGCAGCCCAGGGGACGGAGACGAG. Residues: CASSPGDGDE. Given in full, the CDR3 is CASSPGDGDEQYF. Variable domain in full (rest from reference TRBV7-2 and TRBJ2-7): GAGVSQSPSNKVTEKGKDVELRCDPISGHTALYWYRQSLGQGLEFLIYFQGNSAPDKSGLPSDRFSAERTGGSVSTLTIQRTQQEDSAVYLCASSPGDGDEQYFGPGTRLTVT.

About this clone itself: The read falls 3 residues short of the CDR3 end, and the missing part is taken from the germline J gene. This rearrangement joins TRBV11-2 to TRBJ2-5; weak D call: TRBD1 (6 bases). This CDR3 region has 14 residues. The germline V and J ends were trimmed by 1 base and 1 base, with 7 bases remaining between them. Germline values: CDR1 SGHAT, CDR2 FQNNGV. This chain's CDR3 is CASSLGGPQETQYF. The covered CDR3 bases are TGTGCCAGCAGCTTAGGGGGGCCCCAAGAGACC.

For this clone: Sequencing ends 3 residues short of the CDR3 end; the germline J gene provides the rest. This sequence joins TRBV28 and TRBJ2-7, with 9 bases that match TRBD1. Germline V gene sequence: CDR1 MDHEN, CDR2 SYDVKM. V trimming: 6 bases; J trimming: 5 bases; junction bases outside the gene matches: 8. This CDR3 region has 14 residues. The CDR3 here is CASSPGTGNNEQYF. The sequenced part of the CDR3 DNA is TGTGCCAGCAGCCCCGGGACAGGGAATAACGAG.

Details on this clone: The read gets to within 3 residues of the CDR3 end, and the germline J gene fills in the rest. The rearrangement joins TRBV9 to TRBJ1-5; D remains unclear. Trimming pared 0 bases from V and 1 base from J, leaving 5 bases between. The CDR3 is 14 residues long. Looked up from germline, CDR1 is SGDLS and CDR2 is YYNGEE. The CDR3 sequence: CASSVGGSNQPQHF. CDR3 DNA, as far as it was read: TGTGCCAGCAGCGTAGGAGGGAGCAATCAGCCC.

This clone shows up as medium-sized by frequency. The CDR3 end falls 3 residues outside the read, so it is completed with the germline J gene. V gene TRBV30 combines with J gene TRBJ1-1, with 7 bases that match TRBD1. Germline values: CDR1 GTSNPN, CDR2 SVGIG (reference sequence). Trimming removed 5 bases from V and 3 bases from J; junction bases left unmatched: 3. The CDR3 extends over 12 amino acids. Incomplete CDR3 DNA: TGTGCCTGGGAAACAGGGGACACTGAA. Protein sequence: CAWETGDTE. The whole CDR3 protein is CAWETGDTEAFF. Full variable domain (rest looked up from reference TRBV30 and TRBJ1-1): SQTIHQWPATLVQPVGSPLSLECTVEGTSNPNLYWYRQAAGRGLQLLFYSVGIGQISSEVPQNLSASRPQDRQFILSSKKLLLSDSGFYLCAWETGDTEAFFGQGTRLTVV.

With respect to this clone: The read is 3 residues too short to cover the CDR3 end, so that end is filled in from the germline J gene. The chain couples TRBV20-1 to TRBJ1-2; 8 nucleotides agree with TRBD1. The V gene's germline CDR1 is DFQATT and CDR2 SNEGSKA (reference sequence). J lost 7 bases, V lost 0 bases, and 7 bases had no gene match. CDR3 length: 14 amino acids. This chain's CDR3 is CSARDRGQGGGYTF. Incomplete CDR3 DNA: TGCAGTGCTAGAGATCGCGGACAGGGCGGTGGC.

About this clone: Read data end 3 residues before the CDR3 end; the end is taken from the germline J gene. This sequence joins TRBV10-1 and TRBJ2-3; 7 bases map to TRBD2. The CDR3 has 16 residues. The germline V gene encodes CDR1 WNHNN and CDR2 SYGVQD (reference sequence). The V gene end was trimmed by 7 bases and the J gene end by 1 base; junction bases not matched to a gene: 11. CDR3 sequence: CASKGLGGRGTDTQYF. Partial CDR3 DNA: TGCGCCAGCAAGGGGCTGGGGGGGAGGGGCACAGATACG.

CDR3 in amino acids: CASSLRQGGTDTQYF. The DNA read from the CDR3 is TGTGCCAGTAGTCTGAGACAGGGGGGCACAGATACG. The chain employs TRBV19 and TRBJ2-3; TRBD1 aligns across 9 bases. The read stops 3 residues short of the end of the CDR3; the missing end is completed from the germline J gene. After removal of 5 bases from V and 1 base from J, the junction contained 4 bases not matched to a gene. Germline assignment: CDR1 LNHDA and CDR2 SQIVND (reference sequence). The length of the CDR3 is 15 residues. Together with reference TRBV19 and TRBJ2-3, the CDR3 gives the full variable domain: DGGITQSPKYLFRKEGQNVTLSCEQNLNHDAMYWYRQDPGQGLRLIYYSQIVNDFQKGDIAEGYSVSREKKESFPLTVTSAQKNPTAFYLCASSLRQGGTDTQYFGPGTRLTVL.

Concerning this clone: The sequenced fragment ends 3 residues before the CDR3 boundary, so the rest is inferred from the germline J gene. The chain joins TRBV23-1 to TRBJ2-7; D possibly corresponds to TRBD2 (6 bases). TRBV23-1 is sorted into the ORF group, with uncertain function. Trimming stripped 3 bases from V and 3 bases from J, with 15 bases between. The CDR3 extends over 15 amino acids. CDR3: CASSHRGLRDYEQYF. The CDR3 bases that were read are TGCGCCAGCAGTCACCGAGGACTACGAGACTACGAG.

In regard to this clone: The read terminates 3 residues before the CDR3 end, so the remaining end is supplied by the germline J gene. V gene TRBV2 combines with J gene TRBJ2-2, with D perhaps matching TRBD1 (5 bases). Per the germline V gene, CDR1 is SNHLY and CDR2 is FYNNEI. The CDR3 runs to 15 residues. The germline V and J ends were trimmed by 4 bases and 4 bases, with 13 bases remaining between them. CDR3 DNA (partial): TGTGCCAGCAGTGGACAGATTTTTCTCACCGGGGAG. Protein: CASSGQIFLTGE. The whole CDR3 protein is CASSGQIFLTGELFF. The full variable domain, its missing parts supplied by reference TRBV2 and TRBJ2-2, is EPEVTQTPSHQVTQMGQEVILRCVPISNHLYFYWYRQILGQKVEFLVSFYNNEISEKSEIFDDQFSVERPDGSNFTLKIRSTKLEDSAMYFCASSGQIFLTGELFFGEGSRLTVL.

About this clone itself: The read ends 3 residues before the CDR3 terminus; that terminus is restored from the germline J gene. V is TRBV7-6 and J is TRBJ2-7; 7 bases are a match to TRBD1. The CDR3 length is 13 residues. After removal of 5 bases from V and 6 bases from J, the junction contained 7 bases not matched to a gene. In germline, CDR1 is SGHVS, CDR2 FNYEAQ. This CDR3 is CASSPRQGSEQYF. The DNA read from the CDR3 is TGTGCCAGCAGCCCAAGACAGGGTTCCGAG.

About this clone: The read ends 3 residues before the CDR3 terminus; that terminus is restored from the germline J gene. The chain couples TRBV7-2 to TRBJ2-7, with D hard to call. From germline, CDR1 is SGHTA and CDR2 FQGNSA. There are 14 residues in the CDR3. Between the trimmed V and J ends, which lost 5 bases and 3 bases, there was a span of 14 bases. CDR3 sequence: CASSPRGGGYEQYF. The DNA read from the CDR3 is TGTGCCAGCAGCCCCCGAGGTGGCGGCTACGAG.

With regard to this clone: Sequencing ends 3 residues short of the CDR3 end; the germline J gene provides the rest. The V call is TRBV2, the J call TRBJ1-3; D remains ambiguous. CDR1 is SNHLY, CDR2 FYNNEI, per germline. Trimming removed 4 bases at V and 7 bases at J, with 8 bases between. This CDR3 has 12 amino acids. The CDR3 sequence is CASSGARNTIYF. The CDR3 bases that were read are TGTGCCAGCAGTGGAGCAAGGAACACC. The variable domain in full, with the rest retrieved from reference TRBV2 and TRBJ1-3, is EPEVTQTPSHQVTQMGQEVILRCVPISNHLYFYWYRQILGQKVEFLVSFYNNEISEKSEIFDDQFSVERPDGSNFTLKIRSTKLEDSAMYFCASSGARNTIYFGEGSWLTVV.

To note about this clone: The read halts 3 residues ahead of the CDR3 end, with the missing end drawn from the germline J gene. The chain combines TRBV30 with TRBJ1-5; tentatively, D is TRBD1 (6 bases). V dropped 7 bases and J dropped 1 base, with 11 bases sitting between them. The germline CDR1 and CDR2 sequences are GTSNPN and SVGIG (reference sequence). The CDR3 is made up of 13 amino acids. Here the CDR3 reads CASRTGSNQPQHF. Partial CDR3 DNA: TGTGCCTCGCGCACAGGGAGCAATCAGCCC.

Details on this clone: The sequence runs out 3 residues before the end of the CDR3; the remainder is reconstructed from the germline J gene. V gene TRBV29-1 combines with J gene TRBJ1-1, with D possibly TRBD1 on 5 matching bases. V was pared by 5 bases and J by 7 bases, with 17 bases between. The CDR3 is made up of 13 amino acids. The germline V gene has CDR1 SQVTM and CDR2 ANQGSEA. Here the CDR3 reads CSVLRGGGDEAFF. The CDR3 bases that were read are TGCAGCGTTCTTCGGGGCGGGGGAGATGAA.

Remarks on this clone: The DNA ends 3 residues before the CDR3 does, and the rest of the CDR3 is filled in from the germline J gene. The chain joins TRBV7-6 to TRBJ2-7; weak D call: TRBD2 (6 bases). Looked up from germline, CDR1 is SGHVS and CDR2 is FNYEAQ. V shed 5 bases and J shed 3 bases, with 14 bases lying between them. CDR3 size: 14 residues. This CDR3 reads CASSIGHGGYEQYF. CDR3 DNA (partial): TGTGCCAGCAGCATCGGACACGGGGGCTACGAG.

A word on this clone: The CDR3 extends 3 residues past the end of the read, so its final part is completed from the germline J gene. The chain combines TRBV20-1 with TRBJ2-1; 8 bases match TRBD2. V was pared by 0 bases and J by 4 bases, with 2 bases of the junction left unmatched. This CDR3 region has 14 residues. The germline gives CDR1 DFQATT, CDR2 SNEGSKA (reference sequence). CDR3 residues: CSARDGRGYNEQFF. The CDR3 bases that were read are TGCAGTGCTAGAGACGGGAGGGGTTACAATGAG.

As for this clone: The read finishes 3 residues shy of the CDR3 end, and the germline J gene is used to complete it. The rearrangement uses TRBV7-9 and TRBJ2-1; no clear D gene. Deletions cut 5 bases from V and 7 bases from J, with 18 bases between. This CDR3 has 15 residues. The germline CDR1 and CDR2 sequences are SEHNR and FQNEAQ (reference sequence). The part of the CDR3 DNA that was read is TGTGCCAGCAGCCCCCTTACCCTCCGAGCGAATGAG. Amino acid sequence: CASSPLTLRANE. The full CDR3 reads CASSPLTLRANEQFF.

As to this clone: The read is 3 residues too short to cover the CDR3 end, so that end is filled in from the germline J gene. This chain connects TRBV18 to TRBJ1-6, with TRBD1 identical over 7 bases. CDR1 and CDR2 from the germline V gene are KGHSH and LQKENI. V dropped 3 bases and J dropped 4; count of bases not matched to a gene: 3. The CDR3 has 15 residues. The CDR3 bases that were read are TGTGCCAGCTCACCGACAGGGACATATAATTCACCC. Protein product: CASSPTGTYNSP. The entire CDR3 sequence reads CASSPTGTYNSPLHF.

CDR3 sequence reads: CSAWTRAYNEQFF. The part of the CDR3 DNA that was read is TGCAGTGCTTGGACTAGAGCCTACAATGAG. J is TRBJ2-1 and V is TRBV20-1, with TRBD2 matching 7 bases. The read gets to within 3 residues of the CDR3 end, and the germline J gene fills in the rest. Germline V gene sequence: CDR1 DFQATT, CDR2 SNEGSKA (reference sequence). Trimming cost V 5 bases and J 2 bases; bases outside gene matches: 3. CDR3 length: 13 amino acids.

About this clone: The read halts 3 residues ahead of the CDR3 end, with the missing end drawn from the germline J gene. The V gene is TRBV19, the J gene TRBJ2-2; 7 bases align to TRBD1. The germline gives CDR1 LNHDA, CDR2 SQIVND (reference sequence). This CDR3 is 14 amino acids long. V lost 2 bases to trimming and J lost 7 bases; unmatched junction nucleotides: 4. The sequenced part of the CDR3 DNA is TGTGCCAGTAGTATAATACAGGGGAGCGGGGAG. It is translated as CASSIIQGSGE. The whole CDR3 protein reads CASSIIQGSGELFF.

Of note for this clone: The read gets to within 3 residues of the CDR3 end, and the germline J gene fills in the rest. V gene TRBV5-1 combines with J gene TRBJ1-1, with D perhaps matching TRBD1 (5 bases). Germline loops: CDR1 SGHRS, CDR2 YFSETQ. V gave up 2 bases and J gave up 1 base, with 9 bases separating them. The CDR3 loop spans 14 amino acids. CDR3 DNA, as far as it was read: TGCGCCAGCAGCTTTCAGGGAGGGAACACTGAA. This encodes CASSFQGGNTE. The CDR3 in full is CASSFQGGNTEAFF.

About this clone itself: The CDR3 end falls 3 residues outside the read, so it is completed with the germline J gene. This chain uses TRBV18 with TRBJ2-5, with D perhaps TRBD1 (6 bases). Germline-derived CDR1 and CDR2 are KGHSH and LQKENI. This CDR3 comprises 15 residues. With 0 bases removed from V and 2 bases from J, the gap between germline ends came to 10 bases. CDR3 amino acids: CASSPPWTVQETQYF. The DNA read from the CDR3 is TGTGCCAGCTCACCACCGTGGACAGTTCAAGAGACC.

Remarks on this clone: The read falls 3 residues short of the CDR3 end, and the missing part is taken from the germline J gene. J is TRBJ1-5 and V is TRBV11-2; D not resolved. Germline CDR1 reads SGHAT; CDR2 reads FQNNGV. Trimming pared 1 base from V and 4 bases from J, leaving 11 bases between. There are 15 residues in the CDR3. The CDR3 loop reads CASSLGFGQNQPQHF. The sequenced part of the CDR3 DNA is TGTGCCAGCAGCTTAGGCTTTGGGCAGAATCAGCCC.

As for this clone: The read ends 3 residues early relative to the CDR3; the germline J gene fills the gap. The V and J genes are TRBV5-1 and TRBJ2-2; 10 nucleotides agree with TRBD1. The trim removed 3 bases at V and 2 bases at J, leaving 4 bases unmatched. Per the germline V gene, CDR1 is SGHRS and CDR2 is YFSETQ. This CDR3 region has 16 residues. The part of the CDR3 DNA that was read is TGCGCCAGCAGCTGGGGGACAGGGGCTAACACCGGGGAG. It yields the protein CASSWGTGANTGE. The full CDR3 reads CASSWGTGANTGELFF.

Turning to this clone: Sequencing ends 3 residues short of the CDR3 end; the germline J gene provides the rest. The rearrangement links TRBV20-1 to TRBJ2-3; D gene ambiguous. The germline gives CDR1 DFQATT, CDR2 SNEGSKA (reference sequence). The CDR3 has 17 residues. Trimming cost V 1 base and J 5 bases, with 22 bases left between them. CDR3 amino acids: CSARVRPTRVKGDTQYF. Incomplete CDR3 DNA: TGCAGTGCTAGAGTGAGACCAACAAGGGTAAAGGGAGATACG.

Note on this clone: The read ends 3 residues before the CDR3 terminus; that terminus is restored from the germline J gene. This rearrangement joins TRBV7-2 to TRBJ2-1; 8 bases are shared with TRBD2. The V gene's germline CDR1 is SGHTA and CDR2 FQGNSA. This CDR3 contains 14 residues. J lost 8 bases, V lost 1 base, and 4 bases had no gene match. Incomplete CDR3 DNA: TGTGCCAGCAGCTTAGAGACTAGCGAGGATGAG. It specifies CASSLETSEDE. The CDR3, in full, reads CASSLETSEDEQFF.